The 21 T cell receptor beta chains below all came from one sample that was sequenced in a study of molecular identifiers for immune sequencing clone quantification. TCRdb recomputed calls from the PCR reads with MiXCR, one row per CDR3 protein. The sample has 8,300 or so distinct CDR3 sequences, 35% seen once. Sequenced: naive CD8+ T cells from blood, with Jurkat cell RNA spiked in. Noted subset: FACS-sorted CD8+CD4-CCR7+CD45RA+ naive T cells. The receptors originated from a human donor in good health. Some libraries in this study had Jurkat cell RNA spiked in.

On this clonotype: This may be a read error: a much more frequent sequence differs by one nucleotide. This chain uses TRBV9 with TRBJ2-2, with 11 bases lining up with TRBD1. CDR3 length: 15 amino acids. Germline-derived CDR1 and CDR2 are SGDLS and YYNGEE. CDR3 sequence: CASSSRTGGPGKLFF. In DNA, the CDR3 is TGTGCCAGCAGCTCAAGGACAGGGGGCCCCGGGAAGCTGTTTTTT.

The table lists this clonotype with a few counts. V gene TRBV19 combines with J gene TRBJ1-1; D remains unclear. Per the germline V gene, CDR1 is LNHDA and CDR2 is SQIVND (reference sequence). Trimming removed 8 bases from V and 9 bases from J, with 13 bases in between. The CDR3 consists of 11 residues. In DNA, the CDR3 is TGTGCCAGTGGCCTTGGAGAACAAGCTTTCTTT. Residues: CASGLGEQAFF.

Comments on this clonotype: At one end, the junction sequence differs from germline, possibly due to a read error. The V call is TRBV20-1, the J call TRBJ1-2, with TRBD1 as a possible D gene (5 bases). The CDR3 is made up of 14 amino acids. CDR1 and CDR2 (germline): DFQATT, SNEGSKA (reference sequence). The CDR3 sequence is CGATRTGTYYGYTF. The CDR3 nucleotides read TGCGGTGCAACGAGGACTGGGACGTACTATGGCTACACCTTC.

This clonotype was detected once. CDR3 amino acids: CASRALTSGTYEQYF. DNA of the CDR3: TGTGCCAGCAGGGCGTTGACTAGCGGAACCTACGAGCAGTACTTC. The chain employs TRBV2 and TRBJ2-7, with 9 bases that match TRBD2. The CDR3 has 15 amino acids. V was pared by 6 bases and J by 2 bases, with 8 bases of the junction left unmatched. Germline V gives CDR1 SNHLY, CDR2 FYNNEI.

This clonotype was counted between two and nine times. The V and J genes are TRBV28 and TRBJ1-4; the D is unclear. V gave up 5 bases and J gave up 4 bases, with 17 bases separating them. This CDR3 spans 16 amino acids. Per the germline V gene, CDR1 is MDHEN and CDR2 is SYDVKM. The DNA for the CDR3 is TGTGCCAGCAGTCACCCTTTCGGGAATGGTAATGAAAAACTGTTTTTT. Its translation: CASSHPFGNGNEKLFF.

By proportion, this clonotype is medium-sized. The rearrangement uses TRBV28 and TRBJ1-5; D gene unclear. V lost 4 bases to trimming and J lost 0 bases, with 10 bases between them. The CDR3 extends over 15 amino acids. The germline V gene has CDR1 MDHEN and CDR2 SYDVKM. CDR3 region: CASSSSPYSNQPQHF. For the CDR3, the DNA is TGTGCCAGCAGTTCAAGCCCTTATAGCAATCAGCCCCAGCATTTT.

A word on this clonotype: A read error is likely, as this CDR3 ends without the conserved phenylalanine or tryptophan. The chain has TRBV4-2 and TRBJ1-5; D is uncertain. Trimming pared 0 bases from V and 6 bases from J, leaving 6 bases between. Germline-derived CDR1 and CDR2 are LGHNA and YNFKEQ. The CDR3 covers 13 residues. The CDR3 DNA follows: TGTGCCAGCAGCCAAGATCTGGTTCAGCCCCAGCATCTT. It translates to CASSQDLVQPQHL.

About this clonotype itself: The junction shows a germline mismatch at one end, possibly a read error. The chain links TRBV19 to TRBJ2-7; TRBD1 agrees at 7 bases. CDR1 and CDR2 from the germline V gene are LNHDA and SQIVND (reference sequence). The CDR3 sequence is 13 residues long. The CDR3 DNA is TGTGCCAGCGCGGGCCTTCCGGGACAGATTTTAAGCTTC. It translates to CASAGLPGQILSF.

Of note for this clonotype: A read error is likely, as this CDR3 ends without the conserved phenylalanine or tryptophan. This sequence joins TRBV12-3 or TRBV12-4 and TRBJ2-7; 10 nucleotides agree with TRBD1. The CDR3 covers 15 residues. Losses at the gene ends were 5 bases for V and 3 bases for J; bases not matched to a gene: 7. CDR3 loop: CASSGGQGRIYEQYI. As DNA, the CDR3 is TGTGCCAGCAGTGGGGGACAGGGGCGGATCTACGAGCAGTACATC.

As for this clonotype: A read error may be the cause here, since a much bigger clone is one base away. V is TRBV7-2 and J is TRBJ2-3; D might be TRBD2 (5 bases). Germline CDR1 SGHTA, CDR2 FQGNSA. This CDR3 comprises 15 residues. The CDR3 loop is CAGSHLRTSTDTQYF. For the CDR3, the DNA is TGTGCCGGCAGCCACCTGCGGACTAGCACAGATACGCAGTATTTT.

This chain uses TRBV3-1 with TRBJ2-7; D is unclear. V was clipped by 4 bases and J by 7 bases, with 17 bases between them. The CDR3 has 14 residues. CDR1 and CDR2 (germline): LGHDT, YNNKEL (reference sequence). The CDR3 DNA sequence: TGTGCCAGCAGCCTGTACCCCGAACGTGGGGAGCAGTACTTC. Translating gives CASSLYPERGEQYF.

V gene TRBV11-2 combines with J gene TRBJ1-5; D uncertain. Trimming cost V 1 base and J 0 bases, with 7 bases left between them. Germline V gives CDR1 SGHAT, CDR2 FQNNGV. The CDR3 covers 15 residues. This CDR3 is CASSLGGYSNQPQHF. The CDR3 DNA reads as TGTGCCAGCAGCTTAGGAGGCTATAGCAATCAGCCCCAGCATTTT.

The gene calls are TRBV27 and TRBJ2-5; 7 bases map to TRBD1. Germline CDR1 and CDR2: MNHEY and SMNVEV (reference sequence). V lost 5 bases, J lost 4 bases, and 4 bases stayed unmatched. There are 13 residues in the CDR3. The CDR3 DNA sequence: TGTGCCAGCAGTATGACAGGGACAGAGACCCAGTACTTC. This sequence encodes CASSMTGTETQYF.

The chain links TRBV4-3 to TRBJ2-2; unclear D gene. The V end was cut by 0 bases, the J end by 0 bases, with 5 bases between. The germline gives CDR1 LGHNA, CDR2 YSLEER. The CDR3 loop spans 15 amino acids. The DNA of the CDR3 is TGCGCCAGCAGCCAAGACTCGTCGAACACCGGGGAGCTGTTTTTT. Encoded protein: CASSQDSSNTGELFF.

V usage is TRBV9 and J usage is TRBJ2-7; D is perhaps TRBD2 (5 bases). The V gene lost 4 bases and the J gene lost 12 bases, with 17 bases spanning the gap. Germline V CDR1 and CDR2: SGDLS, YYNGEE. The CDR3 has 12 amino acids. Here the CDR3 DNA reads TGTGCCAGCAGCCCCCCCGACTATTTCAGGTACTTC. This translates into CASSPPDYFRYF.

On this clonotype: One junction end does not reproduce the germline sequence, and a read error may be involved. The rearrangement uses TRBV6-2 or TRBV6-3 and TRBJ1-1; D may be TRBD1 (5 bases). The CDR3 is 13 amino acids. Germline-derived CDR1 and CDR2 are MNHEY and SVGEGT. The CDR3 nucleotides are TGTGCCAGCACCGATGAATACGGGACTGCAGCTTTCTTT. Translation: CASTDEYGTAAFF.

The rearrangement uses TRBV7-9 and TRBJ1-4; D gene uncertain. V shed 5 bases and J shed 8 bases, with 15 bases lying between them. This CDR3 has 14 residues. Germline CDR1 and CDR2: SEHNR and FQNEAQ (reference sequence). The CDR3 here is CASSPLAGFEKLFF. DNA for the CDR3: TGTGCCAGCAGCCCCCTCGCCGGGTTCGAAAAACTGTTTTTT.

The V gene is TRBV28, the J gene TRBJ2-7; 8 bases fit TRBD1. Germline V gene sequence: CDR1 MDHEN, CDR2 SYDVKM. V lost 6 bases, J lost 2 bases, and 9 bases stayed unmatched. This CDR3 contains 15 residues. CDR3 sequence: CASSSRGPSAYEQYF. For the CDR3, the DNA is TGTGCCAGCAGCTCCAGGGGGCCTAGCGCCTACGAGCAGTACTTC.

The rearrangement joins TRBV15 to TRBJ2-2; 7 nucleotides line up with TRBD2. The CDR3 is 16 amino acids. The V gene's germline CDR1 is LNHNV and CDR2 YYDKDF (reference sequence). Trimming removed 0 bases from V and 4 bases from J; junction bases left unmatched: 5. CDR3 in amino acids: CATSRERGGATGELFF. DNA for the CDR3: TGTGCCACCAGCAGAGAAAGGGGAGGGGCCACCGGGGAGCTGTTTTTT.

This clonotype has just a few counts. This chain joins TRBV10-3 and TRBJ2-2, with no clear D. Germline V lookup: CDR1 ENHRY, CDR2 SYGVKD. Trimming cost V 0 bases and J 6 bases, with 5 bases left between them. The CDR3 covers 13 residues. The CDR3 region is CAISESIAGELFF. The CDR3 DNA reads as TGTGCCATCAGTGAGTCGATAGCCGGGGAGCTGTTTTTT.

This chain connects TRBV7-9 to TRBJ2-7; tentative D call: TRBD2 (6 bases). This CDR3 has 15 amino acids. V was clipped by 4 bases and J by 4 bases, with 17 bases between them. Germline V gives CDR1 SEHNR, CDR2 FQNEAQ (reference sequence). This CDR3 reads CASSWGGAEAYEQYF. The DNA of the CDR3 is TGTGCCAGCAGCTGGGGAGGTGCGGAAGCATACGAGCAGTACTTC.